This T cell receptor beta chain comes out of a study of shared clonotypes between healthy human individuals. The table came from immunoSEQ multiplex PCR; TCRdb's copy has only in-frame clones and leaves some out. The sample lists about 470,000 clones; about 85% were seen once. J lost 0 bases, V lost 6 bases, and 3 bases had no gene match. The germline V gene has CDR1 MDHEN and CDR2 SYDVKM. This CDR3 is 15 amino acids long. This rearrangement joins TRBV28 to TRBJ2-1; 9 nucleotides agree with TRBD2. The sample consisted of PBMCs. This TCR was sampled from a woman aged 40-49 years in good health. Some clones in this sample may be carry-over from other donors' samples. CDR3: CASSKTSGSYNEQFF. In nucleotides, the CDR3 is TGTGCCAGCAGCAAGACTAGCGGCTCCTACAATGAGCAGTTCTTC. The full variable domain, its missing parts supplied by reference TRBV28 and TRBJ2-1, is DVKVTQSSRYLVKRTGEKVFLECVQDMDHENMFWYRQDPGLGLRLIYFSYDVKMKEKGDIPEGYSVSREKKERFSLILESASTNQTSMYLCASSKTSGSYNEQFFGPGTRLTVL.